The rows below give T cell receptor beta chains drawn from one sample of a study of T cell repertoires in cytomegalovirus infection. TCRdb re-derived calls from the reads in MiXCR, one entry per CDR3 protein. Here the sample spans a few hundred thousand distinct CDR3 sequences, 40% being singletons. Antigens of these TCRs are unknown. This specimen was cultured PBMCs, taken from culture after CMV antigen stimulation. These receptors all come from a human donor in good health (CMV status not recorded). Some clones in this sample may be carry-over from other donors' samples. Each CDR3 is given with its conserved first and last residue. Each record gives: J gene, clone size, V gene, D gene, CDR3 DNA, CDR3 protein. D genes are given only for firm matches. Size tells how often a clone was seen (once, few, many) or the class of an expanded clone, and some rows leave it out.

>TRBJ2-3|-|TRBV5-4|TRBD2
TGTGCCAGCAGGCAGCGGGGTGGCACAGATACGCAGTATTTT
CASRQRGGTDTQYF
>TRBJ2-2|few|TRBV11-2|TRBD1
TGTGCCAGCAGAAACGACAGGGCGGGCACCGGGGAGCTGTTTTTT
CASRNDRAGTGELFF
>TRBJ2-7|-|TRBV7-8|-
TGTGCCAGCAGCCCCGGGACGGATTCTCGTCACTACTTC
CASSPGTDSRHYF
>TRBJ1-5|medium-sized|TRBV6-1|-
TGTGCCAGCAGTGAAGCGGATCAGCCCCAGCATTTT
CASSEADQPQHF
>TRBJ2-7|few|TRBV3-1|-
TGTGCCAGCAGCCGCGCAAATCGCGGTAGCGGCTACGAGCAGTACTTC
CASSRANRGSGYEQYF
>TRBJ2-1|-|TRBV7-2|-
TGTGCCAGCAGCTTACCCTCAACTTGGGACAATGAGCAGTTCTTC
CASSLPSTWDNEQFF
>TRBJ2-7|-|TRBV11-2|TRBD2
TGTGCCAGCAGCATGCGGGCTAGCGGGCTTTCCTACGAGCAGTACTTC
CASSMRASGLSYEQYF
>TRBJ1-1|-|TRBV12-3/TRBV12-4|-
TGTGCCAGCGCAATATGGACAACGCCGAACACTGAAGCTTTCTTT
CASAIWTTPNTEAFF
>TRBJ2-3|few|TRBV11-3|-
TGTGCCAGCAGCTTAGTATTAACCGGACGAAGCACAGATACGCAGTATTTT
CASSLVLTGRSTDTQYF
>TRBJ1-1|few|TRBV5-4|-
TGTGCCAGCAGCACCGGGGGCCGGACTGAAGCTTTCTTT
CASSTGGRTEAFF
>TRBJ2-1|-|TRBV20-1|-
TGCAGTGCTAGCTCGGGAGCCCACAATGAGCAGTTCTTC
CSASSGAHNEQFF
>TRBJ1-6|-|TRBV20-1|-
TGCAGTGCTAATAATAGACAGCATTATAATTCACCCCTCCACTTT
CSANNRQHYNSPLHF
>TRBJ2-3|-|TRBV12-3/TRBV12-4|TRBD2
TGTGCCAGCAGTTTTCGGCTAGCGGGTCTTAGCACAGATACGCAGTATTTT
CASSFRLAGLSTDTQYF
>TRBJ1-5|-|TRBV6-6|TRBD1
TGTGCCAGCGGTTCGAGGGGGCGGACCAATCAGCCCCAGCATTTT
CASGSRGRTNQPQHF
>TRBJ2-1|few|TRBV11-3|TRBD1
TGTGCCAGCAGCTTTTTGACAGGGGACTTGGATGAGCAGTTCTTC
CASSFLTGDLDEQFF
>TRBJ1-5|once|TRBV18|-
TGTGCCAGCTCCCCTCGTCGGTATCAGCCCCAGCATTTT
CASSPRRYQPQHF
>TRBJ1-5|few|TRBV6-2/TRBV6-3|-
TGTGCCAGCAGTTTTACCTCGAGTACCCAGCATTTT
CASSFTSSTQHF
>TRBJ2-3|-|TRBV18|TRBD2
TGTGCCAGCGCTACGACTAGCCCTACGCAGTATTTT
CASATTSPTQYF
>TRBJ2-2|few|TRBV7-8|-
TGTGCCAGCAGCTTAGTAAATGCCGGGGAGCTGTTTTTT
CASSLVNAGELFF
>TRBJ2-7|-|TRBV7-6|TRBD2
TGTGCCAGCAGCTTACAAGCGGGGGGCCTGAGCTCCTACGAGCAGTACTTC
CASSLQAGGLSSYEQYF
>TRBJ1-2|few|TRBV6-2/TRBV6-3|-
TGTGCCAGCAGTTATCCGTCGAGGACAGTCTATGGCTACACCTTC
CASSYPSRTVYGYTF
>TRBJ2-2|-|TRBV7-9|TRBD1
TGTGCCAGCACCGGGACAGGGAACACCGGGGAGCTGTTTTTT
CASTGTGNTGELFF
>TRBJ2-1|few|TRBV20-1|-
TGCAGTGCTAGACCCGGGACTCACAATGAGCAGTTCTTC
CSARPGTHNEQFF
>TRBJ1-1|-|TRBV28|-
TGTGCCAGCAGTTTGGGGAATGCGGGCACTGAAGCTTTCTTT
CASSLGNAGTEAFF
>TRBJ2-5|-|TRBV10-3|TRBD1
TGTGCCATCAGTGAGGCCCGACAGGGACAAGAGACCCAGTACTTC
CAISEARQGQETQYF
>TRBJ1-3|-|TRBV7-9|-
TGTGCCAGCAGCTTATCTAGGGGAAACACCATATATTTT
CASSLSRGNTIYF
>TRBJ1-3|few|TRBV5-6|-
TGTGCCAGCAGCGCCGGACCGAGCTCTGGAAACACCATATATTTT
CASSAGPSSGNTIYF
>TRBJ2-1|few|TRBV6-1|TRBD2
TGTGCCAGCAGTCCTAGCGGGGCAGCAGGTCAGTTCTTC
CASSPSGAAGQFF
>TRBJ2-1|few|TRBV20-1|-
TGCAGTGCTAGAGGGCGAAACAATGAGCAGTTCTTC
CSARGRNNEQFF
>TRBJ2-1|few|TRBV7-2|TRBD2
TGTGCCAGCAGCTTAGCGCCGGGAGGGAGGGGTGAGCAGTTCTTC
CASSLAPGGRGEQFF
>TRBJ2-1|few|TRBV19|TRBD1
TGTGCCGTGACCAGGGGGAATGAGCAGTTCTTC
CAVTRGNEQFF
>TRBJ1-5|few|TRBV23-1|-
TGCGCCAGCAGCCAGCGAAGGGTTCCTATCGACTATAGCAATCAGCCCCAGCATTTT
CASSQRRVPIDYSNQPQHF
>TRBJ1-5|few|TRBV19|TRBD1
TGTGCCAAACCGGGACAGGGACTAGTTTATAGCAATCAGCCCCAGCATTTT
CAKPGQGLVYSNQPQHF
>TRBJ1-2|-|TRBV7-9|-
TGTGCCAGCAGCTTAGTGTTCGCAGGCCTCTCTAGGCGGAACTATGGCTACACCTTC
CASSLVFAGLSRRNYGYTF
>TRBJ1-1|-|TRBV5-1|-
TGCGCCAGCAGCGACGCGAAGAATTTGAACACTGAAGCTTTCTTT
CASSDAKNLNTEAFF
>TRBJ2-7|-|TRBV14|-
TGTGCCAGCAGCCACGCGTCCTACGAGCAGTACTTC
CASSHASYEQYF
>TRBJ1-2|many|TRBV7-2|-
TGTGCCAGCAGCAGGACAAGGAGTAACTATGGCTACACCTTC
CASSRTRSNYGYTF
>TRBJ2-3|-|TRBV5-4|-
TGTGCCAGCAGCCCCGGGGGGCGGGGAAACACAGATACGCAGTATTTT
CASSPGGRGNTDTQYF
>TRBJ2-3|-|TRBV6-2/TRBV6-3|-
TGTGCCAGCAGTTACTCGTTGCAGCGGGTAGGCGACAGCACAGATACGCAGTATTTT
CASSYSLQRVGDSTDTQYF
>TRBJ1-2|-|TRBV7-2|TRBD1
TGTGCCAGCAGTCTCGACAGGGCGCGTGGCTACACCTTC
CASSLDRARGYTF
>TRBJ1-1|many|TRBV7-8|-
TGTGCCAGCAGGGCCGACAGGAACACTGAAGCTTTCTTT
CASRADRNTEAFF
>TRBJ2-1|few|TRBV7-2|-
TGTGCCAGCAGCTTAGACGAAAACAATGAGCAGTTCTTC
CASSLDENNEQFF
>TRBJ1-5|few|TRBV6-7|TRBD1
TGTGCCAGCAGATACCTTCTGACAGGGAGGGGGTATAGCAATCAGCCCCAGCATTTT
CASRYLLTGRGYSNQPQHF
>TRBJ2-3|-|TRBV12-3/TRBV12-4|-
TGTGCCAGCAGTTCCGCCGCAGATACGCAGTATTTT
CASSSAADTQYF
>TRBJ1-2|-|TRBV7-2|TRBD1
TGTGCCAGCAGCCTTACCGGGGGGACAGGGGGGAGCTACACCTTC
CASSLTGGTGGSYTF
>TRBJ2-5|few|TRBV6-5|-
TGTGCCAGCCGAAGACGACTATCTCAAGAGACCCAGTACTTC
CASRRRLSQETQYF